Following are 21 T cell receptor beta chains from one sample sequenced in a study of T cell repertoires in cytomegalovirus infection. Each CDR3 protein is one row after TCRdb ran MiXCR on the reads. This sample carries about 830,000 distinct CDR3 sequences, approximately 29% of them seen once, and the ten largest clones take about an eighth. Their specific antigens are unknown. Material: cultured CD8+ T cells from PBMCs, obtained from culture after CMV antigen stimulation. The receptors originated from a human donor in good health (CMV status not recorded). Some clones in this sample may be carry-over from other donors' samples.

This clonotype has more than one count but fewer than ten. The V call is TRBV19, the J call TRBJ2-7, with TRBD1 as a possible D gene (5 bases). Trimming took off 2 bases at V and 5 bases at J, with 13 bases between the two ends. CDR1 LNHDA and CDR2 SQIVND come from the germline V gene (reference sequence). This CDR3 comprises 14 residues. This CDR3 reads CASSILRGFHEQYF. DNA of the CDR3: TGTGCCAGTAGTATATTAAGGGGATTCCACGAGCAGTACTTC.

The chain recombines TRBV7-6 with TRBJ2-2; TRBD2 matches 9 bases. This CDR3 has 17 amino acids. The V segment lost 5 bases and the J segment 2 bases; nucleotides outside the gene matches: 9. The germline gives CDR1 SGHVS, CDR2 FNYEAQ. This chain's CDR3 is CASSQYSGSLNTGELFF. The CDR3, as DNA: TGTGCCAGCAGCCAATATAGCGGGAGCCTAAACACCGGGGAGCTGTTTTTT.

This clonotype was seen more than once but under ten times. This sequence joins TRBV12-3 or TRBV12-4 and TRBJ1-1, with D perhaps matching TRBD1 (5 bases). The V end was cut by 5 bases, the J end by 11 bases, with 12 bases between. CDR3 length: 11 residues. Written as DNA, the CDR3 is TGTGCCAGCAGTGCTATAGAGGGGGCTTTCTTT. It yields the protein CASSAIEGAFF.

The gene calls are TRBV27 and TRBJ1-6; perhaps TRBD1 as D (6 bases). Trimming pared 6 bases from V and 5 bases from J, leaving 23 bases between. CDR3 size: 18 residues. In germline, CDR1 is MNHEY, CDR2 SMNVEV (reference sequence). Written as DNA, the CDR3 is TGTGCCAGCAGGGACGGGTTACGGGACATATGGGATAATTCACCCCTCCACTTT. Its translation is CASRDGLRDIWDNSPLHF.

The chain uses TRBV5-5 and TRBJ2-7, with a tentative D call TRBD1 (6 bases). The CDR3 is 15 residues long. CDR1 is SGHKS and CDR2 is YYEKEE in the germline V gene (reference sequence). Trimming shortened V by 4 bases and J by 3 bases, and 17 bases separated the two germline ends. This CDR3 is CASSVVMGAYYEQYF. Written as DNA, the CDR3 is TGTGCCAGCAGCGTGGTTATGGGGGCCTACTACGAGCAGTACTTC.

The chain uses TRBV10-1 and TRBJ1-1, with TRBD1 as a possible D gene (5 bases). Trimming left V 5 bases short and J 4 bases short, with 11 bases between. Germline assignment: CDR1 WNHNN and CDR2 SYGVQD (reference sequence). The CDR3 contains 13 residues. CDR3 coding DNA: TGCGCCAGCAGTTGGGGGGTTGTCACTGAAGCTTTCTTT. Its protein product is CASSWGVVTEAFF.

This clonotype appeared a few times. The gene calls are TRBV29-1 and TRBJ2-5; D gene ambiguous. Germline CDR1 is SQVTM and CDR2 is ANQGSEA. CDR3 length equals 14 residues. V lost 1 base, J lost 6 bases, and 15 bases lay in between. CDR3 bases: TGCAGCGTTGAAGGGGGTCAGCCCCAGAAGACCCAGTACTTC. Its protein is CSVEGGQPQKTQYF.

Points on this clonotype: This may come from a read error, since a much larger clone is one base off. This chain links TRBV7-9 with TRBJ2-1; 12 bases are a match to TRBD2. Per the germline V gene, CDR1 is SEHNR and CDR2 is FQNEAQ (reference sequence). This CDR3 comprises 14 residues. CDR3 DNA: TGTGCCTGCAGCATAAGGCTAGCGGGGGGGGAGCAGTTCTTC. It yields the protein CACSIRLAGGEQFF.

This clonotype was seen repeatedly, ten times or more. Written as DNA, the CDR3 is TGTGCCAGCAGTCCGCTGACAGGGACTGGAAACACCATATATTTT. Protein sequence: CASSPLTGTGNTIYF. This chain uses TRBV6-1 with TRBJ1-3; 7 nucleotides match TRBD1. Germline CDR1 is MNHNS and CDR2 is SASEGT. The CDR3 consists of 15 residues. The V gene end was trimmed by 5 bases and the J gene end by 2 bases; junction bases not matched to a gene: 6.

The chain has TRBV10-3 and TRBJ2-3; the match to TRBD2 covers 8 bases. The length of the CDR3 is 13 residues. V was clipped by 11 bases and J by 2 bases; unmatched bases: 6. Germline CDR1 ENHRY, CDR2 SYGVKD. Here the CDR3 DNA reads TGTGCCGTCCGACTAGCGTACACAGATACGCAGTATTTT. Its translation is CAVRLAYTDTQYF.

This clonotype appeared many times. One end of the junction does not line up with germline, which may come from a read error. The genes are TRBV7-7 and TRBJ1-1; possible D gene TRBD1, 5 bases. The germline V gene encodes CDR1 SSHAT and CDR2 FNYEAQ (reference sequence). This CDR3 has 14 residues. The CDR3 nucleotides are TGTGCTAGCAGCCCGGGGGGGGTGGACACTGAAGCTTTCTTT. Translated, it gives CASSPGGVDTEAFF.

This clonotype was observed a few times. J is TRBJ1-5 and V is TRBV4-3; D is uncertain. Germline CDR1 and CDR2: LGHNA and YSLEER. The CDR3 contains 15 residues. V was clipped by 3 bases and J by 1 base, with 10 bases between them. The CDR3 nucleotides read TGCGCCAGCAGCCATAAAAGATCAAGCAATCAGCCCCAGCATTTT. Encoded protein: CASSHKRSSNQPQHF.

This clonotype appeared a few times. The chain links TRBV7-6 to TRBJ2-2; 9 bases align to TRBD1. Germline V gene sequence: CDR1 SGHVS, CDR2 FNYEAQ. Trimming at V came to 1 base and at J to 3 bases, leaving 6 bases not matched to a gene. CDR3 length: 17 amino acids. The CDR3 coding sequence is TGTGCCAGCAGCTTAGTGAGGGACAGGGATGACACCGGGGAGCTGTTTTTT. This codes for CASSLVRDRDDTGELFF.

DNA of the CDR3: TGTGCCAGCAGTGAAAGGGACAGGGGGCTTATGAACACTGAAGCTTTCTTT. The encoded protein is CASSERDRGLMNTEAFF. The chain has TRBV6-1 and TRBJ1-1; 12 nucleotides line up with TRBD1. CDR3 length: 17 amino acids. The germline V gene has CDR1 MNHNS and CDR2 SASEGT. The trim removed 2 bases at V and 0 bases at J, leaving 4 bases unmatched.

The chain employs TRBV7-3 and TRBJ1-1; 12 nucleotides line up with TRBD1. The junction had 4 bases not matched to a gene; V was cut back by 4 bases and J by 4 bases. Germline V lookup: CDR1 SGHTA, CDR2 FQGTGA. The CDR3 contains 15 residues. The CDR3 protein is CASSSGQGATTEAFF. In DNA form, the CDR3 reads TGTGCCAGCAGCTCGGGACAGGGGGCGACCACTGAAGCTTTCTTT.

There are a few counts of this clonotype. V is TRBV4-3 and J is TRBJ1-1; 7 nucleotides line up with TRBD1. V lost 0 bases to trimming and J lost 1 base; unmatched junction nucleotides: 5. Germline V lookup: CDR1 LGHNA, CDR2 YSLEER. This CDR3 has 16 amino acids. The CDR3 bases are TGCGCCAGCAGCCAAGATCGGGCAGGGGGGAACACTGAAGCTTTCTTT. Translating it yields CASSQDRAGGNTEAFF.

With respect to this clonotype: This may stem from a read error, because a much larger clone lies one nucleotide away. CDR3 amino acids: CANSYPETQYF. The CDR3, as DNA: TGTGCCAACAGTTACCCAGAGACCCAGTACTTC. This chain joins TRBV6-2 or TRBV6-3 and TRBJ2-5; D remains ambiguous. CDR1 and CDR2 from the germline V gene are MNHEY and SVGEGT. The CDR3 spans 11 residues.

The rearrangement joins TRBV6-1 to TRBJ2-5; D gene ambiguous. Trimming removed 7 bases at V and 3 bases at J, with 3 bases between. In germline, CDR1 is MNHNS, CDR2 SASEGT. The CDR3 has 10 amino acids. The CDR3 DNA reads TGTGCCAGCAAGGAAGAGACCCAGTACTTC. Protein product: CASKEETQYF.

On this clonotype: Lacking the conserved final phenylalanine or tryptophan, this CDR3 likely reflects a read error. The chain links TRBV27 to TRBJ2-7; D possibly matches TRBD1 or TRBD2 (6 bases each). Germline assignment: CDR1 MNHEY and CDR2 SMNVEV (reference sequence). Trimming removed 3 bases from V and 6 bases from J, with 9 bases in between. There are 12 residues in the CDR3. The CDR3 sequence: CASSFGGREQYY. The CDR3 DNA is TGTGCCAGCAGTTTTGGGGGGCGCGAGCAGTACTAC.

This clonotype was counted only a few times. The chain couples TRBV28 to TRBJ2-1, with unresolved D. Germline V lookup: CDR1 MDHEN, CDR2 SYDVKM. Trimming took 6 bases from V and 9 from J, leaving 15 bases between them. The CDR3 contains 13 residues. The CDR3 loop is CASRPILEGEQFF. CDR3 in DNA: TGTGCCAGCAGACCGATCCTAGAAGGTGAGCAGTTCTTC.

Many counts were recorded for this clonotype. The rearrangement links TRBV7-9 to TRBJ2-7, with D possibly called TRBD1 or TRBD2 (6 bases each). The germline CDR1 and CDR2 sequences are SEHNR and FQNEAQ (reference sequence). The V end was cut by 5 bases, the J end by 1 base, with 18 bases between. The CDR3 runs to 16 residues. Written as DNA, the CDR3 is TGTGCCAGCAGCCCATATGGGGGGACACTTTCCTACGAGCAGTACGTC. Amino acids: CASSPYGGTLSYEQYV.